What follows describes a single TCR beta chain. The antigen remains unidentified. This specimen belongs to a study of identical twins. Findings and limits, study-wide: Modeled out-of-frame TCR alpha sharing in monozygotic twins fell below observed levels. Weaker excess twin sharing was seen among beta out-of-frame sequences.

Healthy Caucasians alone served as donors. V gave up 0 bases and J gave up 0 bases, with 13 bases separating them. CDR1 SGDLS and CDR2 YYNGEE come from the germline V gene. CDR3 length: 17 amino acids. TCRdb recomputed calls from the 5' RACE reads with MiXCR, one row per CDR3 protein. Of some 240,000 distinct CDR3 sequences listed, roughly 8% are singletons. This sample also belongs to another study, concerning yellow fever vaccine responses in identical twins. That source notes: Twins showed a vaccine T cell response that reportedly seemed partly convergent, partly personalized.

The origin of this receptor is a woman in her late teens or twenties in good health. Sequencing was carried out using CD8+ T cells sorted from blood. The chain has TRBV9 and TRBJ2-1; D is perhaps TRBD1 (5 bases). The CDR3 nucleotides are TGTGCCAGCAGCGTAGAAGGGCAGGGTCACTCCTACAATGAGCAGTTCTTC. It specifies CASSVEGQGHSYNEQFF.